This TCR beta chain emerged from a study of T cells after posttransplantation cyclophosphamide. Controls had myeloablative marrow grafts with methotrexate and calcineurin inhibitor, sampled at 1 year. Comment on this clone: Its antigen is still unknown.

CDR3 length: 14 amino acids. The V gene's germline CDR1 is SNHLY and CDR2 FYNNEI. Trimming stripped 6 bases from V and 1 base from J, with 9 bases between. Study-level findings and limits: Later blood repertoires were often dominated by clones from the donor CD8+ memory compartment.

The repertoire was sequenced with immunoSEQ multiplex PCR; TCRdb's copy has only in-frame clones and lacks some. Among about 17,000 clones listed, 85% were seen once. The chain is built from TRBV2 and TRBJ2-2, with D uncertain. This material consisted of PBMCs, taken after allogeneic stem cell transplant with calcineurin inhibitor and methotrexate. The origin of this receptor is a female patient aged 18-29 years who received an allogeneic stem cell transplant from an unrelated donor, was CMV-positive, and had acute and chronic GVHD. Some T cells may be supplied by the graft donor. CDR3 protein: CASSPILNTGELFF. In DNA form, the CDR3 reads TGTGCCAGCAGCCCCATTTTGAACACCGGGGAGCTGTTTTTT.